The rows below give T cell receptor beta chains drawn from one sample of a study of cytomegalovirus exposure and HLA in healthy donors. Clones were read by immunoSEQ multiplex PCR, and TCRdb kept only the in-frame ones, dropping some. The sample holds around 85,000 clones, about four fifths seen once. The sequenced sample was PBMCs. Receptors were obtained from a man aged 25 to 40 in good health and CMV-seronegative. Each CDR3 is given with its conserved first and last residue. A D gene is named only where the DNA matches it firmly. The size of a clone is reported for some rows only, either as once, few or many, or as a class for expanded clones.

V gene	clone size	CDR3 length	D gene	J gene	CDR3 DNA	CDR3 protein
TRBV9	-	16	TRBD2	TRBJ2-3	TGTGCCAGCAGCGTTGATGGCGGGGGGGCAGGAGATACGCAGTATTTT	CASSVDGGGAGDTQYF
TRBV27	once	15	-	TRBJ1-5	TGTGCCAGCAGTTTATCGCCGGGGTCGGTTCAGCCCCAGCATTTT	CASSLSPGSVQPQHF
TRBV6-5	-	14	-	TRBJ1-5	TGTGCCAGCAGCTCCCCTTTGAGCAATCAGCCCCAGCATTTT	CASSSPLSNQPQHF
TRBV4-2	-	15	TRBD1	TRBJ1-6	TGTGCCAGCAGCCCACCAGACAGGGCCAATTCACCCCTCCACTTT	CASSPPDRANSPLHF
TRBV5-4	-	15	-	TRBJ2-7	TGTGCCAGCAGCTCCTCAACGGGAGTTGGCTACGAGCAGTACTTC	CASSSSTGVGYEQYF
TRBV6-5	once	13	-	TRBJ1-1	TGTGCCAGCAGTTACTCGGGGAGGGTCGGAGCTTTCTTT	CASSYSGRVGAFF
TRBV27	-	13	-	TRBJ1-5	TGTGCCAGCAGTTTGAGGGTGGATCAGCCCCAGCATTTT	CASSLRVDQPQHF
TRBV6-1	-	14	-	TRBJ2-2	TGTGCCAGCAGTGAACTCCGAGGGACCGGGGAGCTGTTTTTT	CASSELRGTGELFF
TRBV5-1	-	14	TRBD1	TRBJ1-5	TGCGCCAGCAGCAGGACAGGGACGGATCAGCCCCAGCATTTT	CASSRTGTDQPQHF
TRBV7-6	-	16	-	TRBJ2-1	TGTGCCAGCAGCTTAGAACCGTACGAGGCCTACAATGAGCAGTTCTTC	CASSLEPYEAYNEQFF
TRBV28	-	14	TRBD1	TRBJ1-1	TGTGCCAGCAGTTCTCAGGGGGCAGGTCCTGAAGCTTTCTTT	CASSSQGAGPEAFF
TRBV19	-	13	-	TRBJ1-1	TGTGCCAGTAGCTGGGGGGAGAACACTGAAGCTTTCTTT	CASSWGENTEAFF
TRBV5-8	-	13	-	TRBJ2-7	TGTGCCAGCAGCCGGGTTTTTACCTACGAGCAGTACTTC	CASSRVFTYEQYF
TRBV9	-	16	TRBD1	TRBJ2-3	TGTGCCAGCAGCCCGATGGGGACAGGGTACGCAGATACGCAGTATTTT	CASSPMGTGYADTQYF
TRBV6-4	-	13	-	TRBJ2-2	TGTGCCAGCAGTCCGGGGGACACCGGGGAGCTGTTTTTT	CASSPGDTGELFF
TRBV11-2	-	15	-	TRBJ2-7	TGTGCCAGCAGGGATGGAGTCTGGCCTTCCTACGAGCAGTACTTC	CASRDGVWPSYEQYF
TRBV28	-	15	-	TRBJ2-2	TGTGCCAGCAGTTTACGCGACAGAGTCACCGGGGAGCTGTTTTTT	CASSLRDRVTGELFF
TRBV18	-	14	-	TRBJ1-6	TGTGCCAGCTCACCATCAGGGCTTAATTCACCCCTCCACTTT	CASSPSGLNSPLHF
TRBV5-6	-	12	-	TRBJ1-2	TGTGCCAGCAGCTTGTACAGATATGGCTACACCTTC	CASSLYRYGYTF
TRBV4-2	-	14	-	TRBJ2-2	TGTGCCAGCAGCCGGGTGGGAGAAGGGGGGGAGCTGTTTTTT	CASSRVGEGGELFF
TRBV19	-	18	-	TRBJ2-2	TGTGCCAGTAGTACTCCCCCTGGGACACTAGGCAACACCGGGGAGCTGTTTTTT	CASSTPPGTLGNTGELFF
TRBV28	-	12	-	TRBJ2-1	TGTGCCAGCAGTAACAGGAACAATGAGCAGTTCTTC	CASSNRNNEQFF